This T cell receptor beta chain is from a study of cytotoxic CD8 clonotypes in ibrutinib-treated CLL. The V end was cut by 2 bases, the J end by 2 bases, with 13 bases between. This CDR3 is 15 amino acids long. CDR1 LGHNA and CDR2 YSLEER come from the germline V gene. General study results and limits: Clonality increased at ibrutinib response, then returned toward baseline at progression.

TCRdb's table, derived via immunoSEQ multiplex PCR, lists solely in-frame clones and lacks some. The sample lists around 310,000 clones, around four fifths occurring once. About this clone: Its antigen is not identified.

This material consisted of PBMCs, taken before ibrutinib treatment. This receptor was identified in a human donor with chronic lymphocytic leukemia. The V call is TRBV4-3, the J call TRBJ2-7; unclear D gene. The CDR3, as DNA: TGCGCCAGCAGCCAATCAGCGTCTCCTACCTACGAGCAGTACTTC. Translation gives CASSQSASPTYEQYF.